This T cell receptor (beta chain) originates from a study of siplizumab effects on memory and regulatory T cells. Study-wide results and limits: A mean of approximately 69% of mappable alloreactive CD4+ clones were Treg-derived with siplizumab, compared with 26.9% in controls. Proliferating CD4+ or CD8+ clones, roughly 80-96% of them, lacked an assignable naive or memory phenotype.

V lost 9 bases and J lost 4, with 11 bases in between. Germline CDR1 is SNHLY and CDR2 is FYNNEI. CDR3 length: 12 residues. Data came from immunoSEQ multiplex PCR; TCRdb stores just in-frame clones and leaves some out. Counted here are approximately 100,000 clones, roughly 95% occurring once; the ten biggest clones make up about 0.16%. For this clone: What it binds is not known.

The receptor's source is a human donor in good health. The V gene is TRBV2, the J gene TRBJ2-3; D perhaps matches TRBD1 (6 bases). Specimen: non-Treg CD4+ T cells sorted from blood. The CDR3 sequence is CASSQGPDTQYF. Here the CDR3 DNA reads TGTGCCAGTTCACAGGGCCCAGATACGCAGTATTTT.